These 12 T cell receptor beta chains originate from one sample sequenced in a study of tumor-infiltrating lymphocytes in primary liver carcinoma. Scientists recovered RNA and DNA together from approximately 20-30 mg of unsorted bulk tissue. cDNA specific to TCR beta was made from around 530 ng of total RNA, with a constant-region primer employed for priming. Slightly modified ARM-PCR, run as three nested multiplex PCR rounds, produced the TCR beta libraries. It was with TRBV1-TRBV30 forward primers and a C-beta reverse primer that the first two PCR rounds were run, at around 11 cycles each. TCRdb recomputed calls from the multiplex PCR reads with MiXCR, one row per CDR3 protein. The table records roughly 53,000 distinct CDR3 sequences, roughly 77% of them present only once. Sample: liver tumor tissue from sampling region 2. As for subset: tumor region T2, inferior pole. All receptors come from a man between 40 and 49 years old with primary liver carcinoma and hepatitis B virus infection.

The V and J genes are TRBV29-1 and TRBJ2-7; the D gene could be TRBD1 or TRBD2 (5 bases each). The CDR3 has 13 residues. The V gene's germline CDR1 is SQVTM and CDR2 ANQGSEA. V lost 6 bases and J 7 bases, leaving 19 bases between the germline ends. Written as DNA, the CDR3 is TGCAGCGTCGAGGGGTCGTTAGCAAAGGAGCAGTACTTC. Translated, it gives CSVEGSLAKEQYF.

This chain's CDR3 is CANTRREYYEQFF. CDR3 nucleotide sequence: TGTGCCAACACCCGACGGGAATACTATGAGCAGTTCTTC. V is TRBV12-3 or TRBV12-4 and J is TRBJ2-7, with D possibly being TRBD2 (5 bases). Gene TRBJ2-1 matches the end of the DNA better, so the J call may be wrong. The CDR3 contains 13 residues.

This clonotype has only a few counts. V and J are TRBV7-3 and TRBJ1-3, with unresolved D. Germline CDR1 and CDR2: SGHTA and FQGTGA. Between the trimmed V and J ends, which lost 1 base and 0 bases, there was a span of 7 bases. The CDR3 length is 15 residues. CDR3 amino acids: CASSLNWDSGNTIYF. DNA of the CDR3: TGTGCCAGCAGCTTAAACTGGGACTCTGGAAACACCATATATTTT.

This chain uses TRBV28 with TRBJ1-3, with no clear D. The V gene lost 5 bases and the J gene lost 6 bases, with 20 bases spanning the gap. The germline V gene encodes CDR1 MDHEN and CDR2 SYDVKM. The CDR3 covers 16 residues. CDR3 in amino acids: CASSLSTPITQNTIYF. In nucleotides, the CDR3 is TGTGCCAGCAGTCTATCCACTCCTATTACCCAAAACACCATATATTTT.

V usage is TRBV28 and J usage is TRBJ1-2; no clear D gene. Germline V gene data show CDR1 as MDHEN and CDR2 as SYDVKM. Deletions cut 10 bases from V and 6 bases from J, with 12 bases between. The CDR3 extends over 11 amino acids. CDR3 DNA: TGTGCCAATTCCAAAGAAGATGGCTACACCTTC. Its translation is CANSKEDGYTF.

The sample holds one count of this clonotype. The missing conserved phenylalanine or tryptophan at the end of this CDR3 makes a read error likely. The DNA is omitted, as the CDR3 cannot be located on it reliably, and the CDR3 follows TCRdb's listing. This chain connects TRBV10-3 to TRBJ2-2; TRBD2 is the table's D call, not checked against the DNA. Germline V CDR1 and CDR2: ENHRY, SYGVKD. The CDR3 has 14 amino acids, counting both end residues. The CDR3 loop reads CAISDSGGAGEPFL.

In its sample, this clonotype was seen once. This clone may be a read error of a much larger clone one base away. The chain joins TRBV19 to TRBJ2-4; 7 nucleotides line up with TRBD2. Germline V CDR1 and CDR2: LNHDA, SQIVND (reference sequence). CDR3 length: 17 residues. The CDR3 sequence is CASSKASSGIAKYIQYF. CDR3 in DNA: TGTGCCAGTAGTAAAGCCTCTAGCGGAATAGCCAAATACATTCAGTACTTC.

The chain carries TRBV7-9 and TRBJ1-4; 7 bases line up with TRBD1. The CDR3 has 16 amino acids. Germline trimming cut 3 bases from V and 7 bases from J; bases unmatched to any gene: 11. Germline CDR1 is SEHNR and CDR2 is FQNEAQ (reference sequence). CDR3 DNA sequence: TGTGCCAGCAGCTTCGAGTTTGACAGGGTCGGTGAAAAACTGTTTTTT. Encoded protein: CASSFEFDRVGEKLFF.

The chain has TRBV7-8 and TRBJ1-1, with 7 bases matching TRBD1. The CDR3 length is 16 residues. The V gene end was trimmed by 8 bases and the J gene end by 0 bases; junction bases not matched to a gene: 12. CDR1 and CDR2 (germline): SGHVS, FQNEAQ. As DNA, the CDR3 is TGTGCCAGCGGCCCACGAGCAGGGGGGATGAACACTGAAGCTTTCTTT. Translating gives CASGPRAGGMNTEAFF.

As for this clonotype: A much larger clone sits a single nucleotide away, making a read error possible. The chain is built from TRBV5-1 and TRBJ2-7; the D gene could be TRBD1 or TRBD2 (5 bases each). CDR1 and CDR2 from the germline V gene are SGHRS and YFSETQ. The CDR3 loop spans 13 amino acids. V lost 3 bases and J lost 6, with 13 bases in between. The CDR3 is CASSSGPMVEQYF. CDR3 sequence (DNA): TGCGCCAGCAGCTCGGGACCTATGGTCGAGCAGTACTTC.

This clonotype is deemed medium-sized (0.01 to 0.1%). J is TRBJ2-1 and V is TRBV11-2; TRBD2 is a possible D gene (5 bases). V was shortened by 1 base and J by 0 bases, with 7 bases between the two germline ends. Germline V gene lookup returns CDR1 SGHAT and CDR2 FQNNGV. This CDR3 comprises 15 residues. The CDR3 nucleotides read TGTGCCAGCAGCTTAGCGGGGAGCTCCTACAATGAGCAGTTCTTC. It translates to CASSLAGSSYNEQFF.

The genes are TRBV12-3 or TRBV12-4 and TRBJ2-3; D is perhaps TRBD2 (6 bases). The CDR3 is made up of 16 amino acids. V lost 4 bases, J lost 4 bases, and 18 bases lay in between. CDR3 bases: TGTGCCAGCAGTTCCGGACTAAAGGGAGTTGCAGATACGCAGTATTTT. Amino acids: CASSSGLKGVADTQYF.